This T cell receptor (beta chain) was captured in a study of cytomegalovirus exposure and HLA in healthy donors. Study-level background: Unique TCR beta sequences numbering about 100 million came from about 179 million T cells in an earlier analysis.

This clone has a single count. Antigen: not known. General observations from the study: A later analysis reportedly found fewer N-insertions in an Asian-associated ancestry cluster than the roughly 680-donor mean.

The donors comprised healthy bone marrow donors. The study ran its PCR with 60 Vbeta and 13 Jbeta primers. Some clones are missing from TCRdb's copy, which holds only in-frame ones; the method was immunoSEQ multiplex PCR. The profile shows tens of thousands of clones, more than 70% of them singletons. This CDR3 comprises 13 residues. V was trimmed by 3 bases and J by 5 bases, leaving 10 bases between them. From germline, CDR1 is SGHTA and CDR2 FQGNSA. The rearrangement links TRBV7-2 to TRBJ1-2, with D tentatively TRBD1 (5 bases). The specimen was PBMCs. The clonotype originates from a middle-aged woman in good health and CMV-seropositive. CDR3 sequence reads: CASSLGQRYGYTF. The CDR3 DNA reads as TGTGCCAGCAGCTTGGGGCAGAGGTATGGCTACACCTTC.